This TCR beta chain is from a study of T cell repertoires in cytomegalovirus infection. Study information: TCR beta signatures that were public indicated CMV infection and matching HLA type. Whole-study results and caveats: Pooled public TCR beta family frequency picked out CMV carriers with the relevant HLA. CMV-specific HLA-C-restricted TCR beta clonotypes dominated the ex vivo response.

Using its own MiXCR run on the reads, TCRdb lists one record per CDR3 protein. The sample lists over 150,000 distinct CDR3 sequences, about 17% seen once, with about 25% in the top ten. The CDR3 consists of 12 residues. Trimming took off 5 bases at V and 7 bases at J, with 11 bases between the two ends. CDR1 is SGHVT and CDR2 is SQSDAQ in the germline V gene. With respect to this clonotype: What it binds is not known.

The V gene is TRBV7-4, the J gene TRBJ1-1, with D hard to call. The source of this sequence is a human donor in good health (CMV status not recorded). Some clones in this sample may be carry-over from other donors' samples. Sequencing input: CD8+ T cells from PBMCs. The CDR3 nucleotides are TGTGCCAGCAGCCCCGCAGGTTTTGAAGCTTTCTTT. Translating it yields CASSPAGFEAFF.